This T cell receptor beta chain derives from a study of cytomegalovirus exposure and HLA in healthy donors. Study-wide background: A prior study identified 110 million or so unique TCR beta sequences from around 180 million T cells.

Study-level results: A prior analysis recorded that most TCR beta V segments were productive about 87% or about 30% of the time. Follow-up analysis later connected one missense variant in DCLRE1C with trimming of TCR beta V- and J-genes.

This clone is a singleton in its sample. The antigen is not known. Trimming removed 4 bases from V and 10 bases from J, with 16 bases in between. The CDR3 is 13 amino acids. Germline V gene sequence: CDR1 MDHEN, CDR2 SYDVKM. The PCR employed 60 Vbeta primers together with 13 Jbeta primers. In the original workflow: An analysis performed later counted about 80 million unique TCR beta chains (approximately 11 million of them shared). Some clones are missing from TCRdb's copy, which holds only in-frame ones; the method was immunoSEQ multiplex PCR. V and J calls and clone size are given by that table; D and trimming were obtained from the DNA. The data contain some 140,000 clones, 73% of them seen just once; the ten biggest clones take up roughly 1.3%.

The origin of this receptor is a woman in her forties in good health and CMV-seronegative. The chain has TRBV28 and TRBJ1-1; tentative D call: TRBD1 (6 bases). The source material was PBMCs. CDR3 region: CASSSTGKGSAFF. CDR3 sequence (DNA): TGTGCCAGCAGTTCAACAGGGAAGGGGTCAGCTTTCTTT.